This paragraph covers one T cell receptor beta chain sequence. The V gene lost 7 bases and the J gene lost 5 bases, with 14 bases spanning the gap. CDR1 MGHDK and CDR2 SYGVNS come from the germline V gene. The CDR3 length is 14 residues. This sample stems from a study of blood T cell repertoires in COVID-19. Overall study context: Whether acute or convalescent, the COVID-19 samples came from the United States, Italy and Spain.

In the study's own analysis: By means of reference gene primer amplification, nucleated cell counts were estimated. Libraries were prepared by immunoSEQ multiplex PCR; TCRdb keeps only in-frame clonotypes and omits some of them. V and J calls and clone size follow that table, whereas D and trimming were derived from the DNA. The table has 130,000 to 150,000 clones, around 82% seen once; the top ten hold more than 4%. This receptor was obtained from a woman aged 50 to 60 with acute or convalescent COVID-19. V usage is TRBV25-1 and J usage is TRBJ2-2; possibly TRBD2 for D (6 bases). The sample comprised peripheral blood. DNA of the CDR3: TGTGCCAGCAAGGCAGGGAGCGGGACCGGGGAGCTGTTTTTT. Translating it yields CASKAGSGTGELFF.